The 13 T cell receptor beta chains given below trace back to one sample, sequenced in a study of blood T cell repertoires in COVID-19. TCRdb's copy holds only in-frame clones and misses some; the assay was immunoSEQ multiplex PCR. The table has more than 60,000 clones, roughly 89% seen once; the top ten hold roughly 5.8%. Material for sequencing was peripheral blood. These TCRs come from a human donor in a cohort sampled during active COVID-19.

This chain connects TRBV19 to TRBJ2-7, with a tentative D call TRBD1 (5 bases). Per the germline V gene, CDR1 is LNHDA and CDR2 is SQIVND (reference sequence). V was pared by 2 bases and J by 0 bases, with 8 bases between. CDR3 length equals 14 residues. The CDR3 is CASSIQDTSYEQYF. CDR3 DNA: TGTGCCAGTAGTATACAGGACACCTCCTACGAGCAGTACTTC.

V gene TRBV10-3 combines with J gene TRBJ1-6; D not resolved. Germline CDR1 reads ENHRY; CDR2 reads SYGVKD. There are 13 residues in the CDR3. The V and J ends lost 7 bases and 7 bases respectively, with 11 bases between them. The CDR3 DNA reads TGTGCCATCAAAGTAGAACAGAATTCACCCCTCCACTTT. The encoded protein is CAIKVEQNSPLHF.

V and J are TRBV5-1 and TRBJ1-2; 8 positions match TRBD1. The CDR3 totals 13 residues. Per germline, CDR1 SGHRS and CDR2 YFSETQ. With 3 bases clipped from V and 3 bases from J, the junction kept 1 base outside the gene matches. CDR3 region: CASSSTGDYGYTF. The DNA of the CDR3 is TGCGCCAGCAGCTCGACAGGGGACTATGGCTACACCTTC.

This chain uses TRBV6-6 with TRBJ1-2; D remains ambiguous. The germline gives CDR1 MNHNY, CDR2 SVGAGI (reference sequence). This CDR3 has 13 residues. V gave up 6 bases and J gave up 2 bases, with 10 bases separating them. CDR3 bases: TGTGCCAGCAGCCAACAGTCGAACTATGGCTACACCTTC. It codes for CASSQQSNYGYTF.

The V gene is TRBV4-1, the J gene TRBJ1-6; tentatively, D is TRBD1 (5 bases). The CDR3 is made up of 15 amino acids. Trimming shortened V by 1 base and J by 7 bases, and 11 bases separated the two germline ends. Germline values: CDR1 MGHRA, CDR2 YSYEKL. The CDR3 DNA is TGCGCCAGCAGCCAAGCCACGGGACTGAATTCACCCCTCCACTTT. This encodes CASSQATGLNSPLHF.

The chain combines TRBV5-4 with TRBJ2-2, with D uncertain. The CDR3 has 15 residues. Germline V gene data show CDR1 as SGHNT and CDR2 as YYREEE (reference sequence). The ends were cut back, 0 bases at V and 1 base at J, with 7 bases in the middle. CDR3 nucleotides: TGTGCCAGCAGCTTGGTGGGCCAGAACACCGGGGAGCTGTTTTTT. Its protein product is CASSLVGQNTGELFF.

V gene TRBV19 combines with J gene TRBJ2-2; 13 bases are shared with TRBD2. Germline CDR1 is LNHDA and CDR2 is SQIVND (reference sequence). V lost 10 bases, J lost 4 bases, and 9 bases stayed unmatched. This CDR3 comprises 16 residues. The CDR3 DNA reads as TGTGCCACCACACTAGCGGGGGGGCTGGGCACCGGGGAGCTGTTTTTT. The encoded protein is CATTLAGGLGTGELFF.

This sequence joins TRBV6-5 and TRBJ2-3, with D perhaps TRBD2 (7 bases). Germline loops: CDR1 MNHEY, CDR2 SVGAGI. Trimming left V 10 bases short and J 1 base short, with 15 bases between. The CDR3 is 14 amino acids. The CDR3 DNA reads as TGTGCCACCAGCCGGGGGGCAGGCACAGATACGCAGTATTTT. Translation: CATSRGAGTDTQYF.

V gene TRBV7-3 combines with J gene TRBJ1-1; D is perhaps TRBD1 (5 bases). The CDR3 contains 15 residues. Between the trimmed V and J ends, which lost 5 bases and 3 bases, there was a span of 16 bases. The germline CDR1 and CDR2 sequences are SGHTA and FQGTGA. DNA for the CDR3: TGTGCCAGCAGCCCTCAGCACCCGGGGGACACTGAAGCTTTCTTT. The encoded protein is CASSPQHPGDTEAFF.

This chain uses TRBV11-2 with TRBJ2-3; possible D gene TRBD2, 5 bases. Trimming pared 1 base from V and 3 bases from J, leaving 17 bases between. Germline CDR1 reads SGHAT; CDR2 reads FQNNGV. This CDR3 has 17 residues. This chain's CDR3 is CASSLVPRAGGTDTQYF. The CDR3 DNA reads as TGTGCCAGCAGCTTAGTTCCTCGGGCGGGCGGAACAGATACGCAGTATTTT.

V gene TRBV10-3 combines with J gene TRBJ2-3; TRBD2 matches 7 bases. Germline lookup yields CDR1 ENHRY and CDR2 SYGVKD. V was pared by 9 bases and J by 3 bases, with 6 bases of the junction left unmatched. This CDR3 region has 13 residues. In DNA form, the CDR3 reads TGTGCCATGGGTGGGGGGGATACAGATACGCAGTATTTT. Translation: CAMGGGDTDTQYF.

This chain uses TRBV20-1 with TRBJ2-5; D is possibly TRBD2 (5 bases). The length of the CDR3 is 11 residues. Trimming pared 5 bases from V and 5 bases from J, leaving 9 bases between. CDR1 DFQATT and CDR2 SNEGSKA come from the germline V gene (reference sequence). The CDR3 region has the DNA TGCAGTGCTGCGGGTGAGGAGACCCAGTACTTC. Translation gives CSAAGEETQYF.

This clone was recorded once. This rearrangement joins TRBV5-1 to TRBJ2-5, with TRBD1 matching 9 bases. The germline V gene has CDR1 SGHRS and CDR2 YFSETQ. This CDR3 is 18 amino acids long. The V and J ends lost 0 bases and 5 bases, in that order; junction bases with no gene match: 14. CDR3 DNA sequence: TGCGCCAGCAGCTTGGATACCCCCAACAGGGGGCCGGGGGAGACCCAGTACTTC. It specifies CASSLDTPNRGPGETQYF.